Sequencing of this TCR beta chain was carried out in a study of beta chain features in type 1 diabetes. The overall study: Patients were similar to healthy donors in age and gender (as well as in cell yields). The study's findings and limits: All four CD4+ subsets of Type 1 diabetes patients contained TCRB CDR3s that were moderately but significantly shorter.

This clone was found many times. Its antigen is as yet unknown. One heparinised draw, averaging roughly 0.12 L, was taken per donor. CD4+ naive, central memory, regulatory and stem cell-like memory cells were sorted via CD45RO/CCR7/CD25/CD127/CD95/CD27. Each of the sorted populations had a purity greater than 98%. Expressed TCRB transcripts were sequenced because the entire RNA isolate underwent reverse transcription. The method was immunoSEQ multiplex PCR; TCRdb's version includes in-frame clones alone and lacks a portion of them. This table has roughly 50,000 clones, roughly 47% appearing once. Germline CDR1 and CDR2: GTSNPN and SVGIG (reference sequence). V was cut by 5 bases and J by 5 bases, with 10 bases left in between. The CDR3 contains 12 residues.

The J gene is TRBJ2-1, the V gene TRBV30; the D gene is possibly TRBD1 (5 bases). Sequencing was done on a sample of stem cell memory CD4+ T cells from blood. This TCR derives from a man under 40 with type 1 diabetes. CDR3 in DNA: TGTGCCTGGGCTAGACAGAACAATGAGCAGTTCTTC. It encodes CAWARQNNEQFF.